The clone carrying this T cell receptor (beta chain) was recorded once. How the authors handled the data: Amplification from reference gene primers served as the basis for estimated nucleated cell counts. Data came from immunoSEQ multiplex PCR; TCRdb stores just in-frame clones and leaves some out. V and J calls and clone size are copied from that table; D and trimming were computed from the DNA. Of 250,000 or so clones in the sample, over 80% were seen once. This record comes from a study of blood T cell repertoires in COVID-19. In the study overall: COVID-19 samples, acute and convalescent, were from the United States, Italy and Spain. Nucleic acid was either cDNA or gDNA, and it came from T cells, B-cell-depleted T cells, or PBMCs.

Trimming cost V 1 base and J 3 bases; bases outside gene matches: 8. Germline CDR1 and CDR2: SGHVS and FQNEAQ. This CDR3 contains 17 residues. This TCR derives from a woman in her thirties or forties who had recovered from COVID-19. V is TRBV7-8 and J is TRBJ2-7; 11 bases are a match to TRBD2. The sequencing input was peripheral blood. CDR3 residues: CASSLGLAGGKNYEQYF. DNA for the CDR3: TGTGCCAGCAGCTTAGGGCTAGCGGGGGGAAAAAACTACGAGCAGTACTTC.